This TCR beta chain was profiled in a study of blood T cell repertoires in COVID-19. Turning to the study itself: Both acute and convalescent COVID-19 samples were obtained from the United States, Italy and Spain. Nucleic acid was either cDNA or gDNA, and it came from T cells, B-cell-depleted T cells, or PBMCs.

In the authors' methods: From reference gene primer amplification, estimates of nucleated cell counts were derived. TCRdb's copy holds only in-frame clones and misses some; the assay was immunoSEQ multiplex PCR. V, J and clone size were drawn from that table, and D and trimming were deduced from the DNA. The table records 150,000 to 200,000 clones, approximately 89% of them present only once. The length of the CDR3 is 13 residues. The germline CDR1 and CDR2 sequences are SGDLS and YYNGEE. Trimming removed 4 bases from V and 4 bases from J, with 11 bases in between. V usage is TRBV9 and J usage is TRBJ1-2; tentative D call: TRBD1 (6 bases). The clonotype originates from a man aged 65 to 85 with acute or convalescent COVID-19. The sample consisted of peripheral blood. The CDR3 nucleotides read TGTGCCAGCAGCACCAGGGGTACCTATGGCTACACCTTC. Protein sequence: CASSTRGTYGYTF.